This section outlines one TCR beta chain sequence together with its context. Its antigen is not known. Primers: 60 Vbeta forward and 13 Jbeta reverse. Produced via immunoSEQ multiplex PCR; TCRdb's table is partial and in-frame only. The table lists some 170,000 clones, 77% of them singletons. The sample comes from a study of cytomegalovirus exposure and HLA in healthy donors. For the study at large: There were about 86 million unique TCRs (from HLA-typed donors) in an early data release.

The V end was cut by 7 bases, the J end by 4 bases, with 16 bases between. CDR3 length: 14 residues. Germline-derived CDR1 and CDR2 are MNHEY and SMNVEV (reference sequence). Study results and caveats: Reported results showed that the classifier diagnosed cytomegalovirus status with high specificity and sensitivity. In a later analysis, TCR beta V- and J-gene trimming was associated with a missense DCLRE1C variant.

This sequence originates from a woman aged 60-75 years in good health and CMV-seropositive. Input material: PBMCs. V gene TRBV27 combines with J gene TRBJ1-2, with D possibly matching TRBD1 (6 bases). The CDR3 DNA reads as TGTGCCAGCAAATTTTCGACAGGCTCCTATGGCTACACCTTC. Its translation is CASKFSTGSYGYTF.